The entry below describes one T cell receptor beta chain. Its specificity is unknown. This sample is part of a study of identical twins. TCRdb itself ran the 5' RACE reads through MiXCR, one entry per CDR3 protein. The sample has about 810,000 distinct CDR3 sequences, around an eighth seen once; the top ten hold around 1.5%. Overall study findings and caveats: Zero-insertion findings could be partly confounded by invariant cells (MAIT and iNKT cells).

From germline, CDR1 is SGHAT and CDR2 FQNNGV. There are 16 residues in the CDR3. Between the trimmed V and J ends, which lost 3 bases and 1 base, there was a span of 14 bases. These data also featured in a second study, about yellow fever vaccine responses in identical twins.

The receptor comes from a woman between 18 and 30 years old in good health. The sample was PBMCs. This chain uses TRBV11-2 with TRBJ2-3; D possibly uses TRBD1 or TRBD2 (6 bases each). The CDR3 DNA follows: TGTGCCAGCAGCTTGGAGGGGGGCGTAGGCACAGATACGCAGTATTTT. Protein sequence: CASSLEGGVGTDTQYF.